Sequencing of this TCR beta chain was carried out in a study of metastatic and nonmetastatic thyroid tumors (dated by TCRdb to between 2020 and 2021). Regarding the research as a whole: For patients with malignant and with benign thyroid disease, the researchers compared repertoires between peripheral blood samples and tumor or nodule tissue samples. What the authors observed across the whole study: In both blood and tumor samples, TCR beta diversity was reported to be significantly higher in malignant tumors than in benign nodules.

Before undergoing thyroid surgery, none of the patients had been given any kind of treatment. Using T-cell receptor beta sequencing, the researchers looked back retrospectively at clinical samples from patients, gathered between about 2011 and 2019. The CDR3 sequence holds 13 residues, the cysteine and phenylalanine included. Only CDR3 DNA is held: 39 bases, read in frame from base 1. CDR1 is given as DFQATT and CDR2 as SNEGSKA, both from the germline V gene (reference sequence). The V end gives up 8 bases and the J end 8 bases, leaving 10 bases in the junction not matched to a gene. This clone occurred many times. Its binding antigen is unknown. No base-level quality is on record; no much larger clone is a single base apart. Libraries came from PCR. Sequencing was performed on an Illumina HiSeq 4000. High-throughput sequencing was used to profile the TCR beta-chain CDR3 region of each patient. In the authors' own workflow: The researchers built a classifier to tell apart papillary thyroid cancer patients with distant metastasis, based on CDR3 differences among clinicopathological groups. The Shannon index was used to assess repertoire diversity, and the Morisita-Horn index was used to assess tumor-blood repertoire similarity. Using fastp trimming at Q25 and MiXCR clonotype assembly, TCRdb reanalyzed the public sequencing data and kept in-frame beta chains. The V and J calls and clone size are TCRdb's, not the authors'. This sample is represented by about 14,000 clones; roughly 33% of them were singletons. Roughly 26% of the sample goes to the ten largest clones.

The sequence joins TRBV20-1 to TRBJ2-1, with 9 central nucleotides matching TRBD2. The source is a female donor with papillary thyroid cancer or a benign thyroid nodule (not recorded which). Some clones in this sample may be carry-over from other donors' samples. Sequencing was carried out using tumor tissue. Here is the DNA: TGCAGTATCGGGGTTAGCGGGAGTTATGAGCAGTTCTTC. Its product reads: CSIGVSGSYEQFF.